The 30 T cell receptor beta chains below come from one sample, sequenced in a study of T cell repertoires in aging, cancer and after chemotherapy. Amplification of TCR beta used genomic DNA extracted from peripheral blood. Multiplex touch-down PCR with TRB-A/B primers amplified rearranged V-D-J TRB sequences. From the multiplex PCR reads, TCRdb called clonotypes with MiXCR, one entry per CDR3 protein. This table has about 2,000 distinct CDR3 sequences, 20% to 30% appearing once. The material sequenced was blood. These receptors were collected from a human donor with a solid tumor.

To note about this clonotype: A read error may be the cause here, since a much bigger clone is one base away. V is TRBV20-1 and J is TRBJ2-1; possibly TRBD2 for D (5 bases). The CDR3 runs to 11 residues. Germline CDR1 reads DFQATT; CDR2 reads SNEGSKA (reference sequence). The V end was cut by 3 bases, the J end by 10 bases, with 10 bases between. The chain's CDR3 is CSASPDWEQFF. CDR3 bases: TGCAGTGCTAGCCCGGACTGGGAGCAGTTCTTC.

The J gene is TRBJ2-7, the V gene TRBV30; possibly TRBD1 or TRBD2 for D (5 bases each). This CDR3 contains 10 residues. Per germline, CDR1 GTSNPN and CDR2 SVGIG (reference sequence). The V end lost 5 bases, the J end lost 3 bases, and 5 bases lay between the germline ends. CDR3 residues: CAWGGYEQYF. As DNA, the CDR3 is TGTGCCTGGGGGGGCTACGAGCAGTACTTC.

This chain uses TRBV20-1 with TRBJ1-2, with a weak D call TRBD1 (6 bases). V was clipped by 6 bases and J by 8 bases, with 13 bases between them. This CDR3 is 11 amino acids long. Germline CDR1 DFQATT, CDR2 SNEGSKA (reference sequence). The CDR3: CSAATGRGYTF. In DNA form, the CDR3 reads TGCAGTGCCGCGACAGGTCGGGGCTACACCTTC.

This chain links TRBV29-1 with TRBJ1-2; D unclear. The CDR3 contains 10 residues. The germline CDR1 and CDR2 sequences are SQVTM and ANQGSEA. V was clipped by 3 bases and J by 6 bases, with 5 bases between them. CDR3 amino acids: CSVELDGYTF. CDR3 nucleotides: TGCAGCGTTGAGCTCGATGGCTACACCTTC. Variable domain in full (rest from reference TRBV29-1 and TRBJ1-2): SAVISQKPSRDICQRGTSLTIQCQVDSQVTMMFWYRQQPGQSLTLIATANQGSEATYESGFVIDKFPISRPNLTFSTLTVSNMSPEDSSIYLCSVELDGYTFGSGTRLTVV.

A few counts support this clonotype. This chain links TRBV30 with TRBJ1-2; D might be TRBD1 (5 bases). Trimming left V 3 bases short and J 7 bases short, with 6 bases between. This CDR3 has 10 amino acids. Germline values: CDR1 GTSNPN, CDR2 SVGIG (reference sequence). In DNA, the CDR3 is TGTGCCTGGAGAAGGGGTGGCTACACCTTC. Translating it yields CAWRRGGYTF.

The chain employs TRBV11-1 and TRBJ2-3, with no clear D. The CDR3 extends over 13 amino acids. Germline V gene data show CDR1 as SGHAT and CDR2 as FQDESV (reference sequence). V lost 8 bases and J lost 0, with 9 bases in between. CDR3 amino acids: CASAVPSTDTQYF. DNA of the CDR3: TGTGCCAGCGCGGTCCCTAGCACAGATACGCAGTATTTT.

This clonotype has just a few counts. The rearrangement joins TRBV7-2 to TRBJ2-5, with 10 bases aligning to TRBD2. Germline V gene sequence: CDR1 SGHTA, CDR2 FQGNSA. CDR3 length: 18 residues. Trimming cost V 5 bases and J 2 bases; bases outside gene matches: 14. The CDR3 reads CASSPPREREGSQETQYF. CDR3 coding DNA: TGTGCCAGCAGCCCCCCCCGAGAGCGGGAGGGCTCACAAGAGACCCAGTACTTC.

Note on this clonotype: A much larger clone is a single base away; this may be a read error. The DNA of the CDR3 is TGTGCCAGCAGCTTAGACAGGGGGAGAATAGATACGCAGTATTTT. It translates to CASSLDRGRIDTQYF. The rearrangement uses TRBV7-2 and TRBJ2-3; 8 nucleotides agree with TRBD1. This CDR3 is 15 amino acids long. From germline, CDR1 is SGHTA and CDR2 FQGNSA. V gave up 1 base and J gave up 5 bases; unmatched junction bases: 5. The full variable domain, with the rest looked up from reference TRBV7-2 and TRBJ2-3, is GAGVSQSPSNKVTEKGKDVELRCDPISGHTALYWYRQSLGQGLEFLIYFQGNSAPDKSGLPSDRFSAERTGGSVSTLTIQRTQQEDSAVYLCASSLDRGRIDTQYFGPGTRLTVL.

This clonotype is labeled as medium-sized. This chain connects TRBV7-3 to TRBJ2-1; no definite D call. Trimming removed 5 bases at V and 5 bases at J, with 10 bases between. CDR3 size: 13 residues. From germline, CDR1 is SGHTA and CDR2 FQGTGA. The CDR3 reads CASSPRSDNEQFF. The CDR3 DNA follows: TGTGCCAGCAGCCCTAGAAGTGACAATGAGCAGTTCTTC.

In DNA form, the CDR3 reads TGCAGCGTTGCTCGGGGACCAAACTCCTACGAGCAGTACTTC. Its translation: CSVARGPNSYEQYF. The chain carries TRBV29-1 and TRBJ2-7; D possibly matches TRBD1 or TRBD2 (5 bases each). CDR1 is SQVTM and CDR2 is ANQGSEA in the germline V gene. Trimming stripped 4 bases from V and 0 bases from J, with 13 bases between. The CDR3 is made up of 14 amino acids.

The chain joins TRBV6-5 to TRBJ2-3, with 7 bases aligning to TRBD2. Germline CDR1 reads MNHEY; CDR2 reads SVGAGI. There are 15 residues in the CDR3. With V trimmed by 7 bases and J by 3 bases, 10 bases remained unmatched. DNA of the CDR3: TGTGCCAGCATCGGGGAGGGCCGGCCGACAGATACGCAGTATTTT. It specifies CASIGEGRPTDTQYF.

By frequency in the sample, this clonotype is medium-sized. V and J are TRBV5-5 and TRBJ2-1; 7 bases line up with TRBD2. This CDR3 comprises 14 residues. J was trimmed by 8 bases and V by 2 bases; bases with no gene match: 7. The germline CDR1 and CDR2 sequences are SGHKS and YYEKEE (reference sequence). CDR3 in DNA: TGTGCCAGCAGCTTAGGCGGGAGCATATATGAGCAGTTCTTC. It is translated as CASSLGGSIYEQFF.

The J gene is TRBJ2-7, the V gene TRBV7-6, with 11 bases lining up with TRBD2. The CDR3 contains 16 residues. After removal of 5 bases from V and 3 bases from J, the junction contained 9 bases not matched to a gene. CDR1 and CDR2 (germline): SGHVS, FNYEAQ. The CDR3: CASSPTSGSRGYEQYF. The CDR3 DNA sequence: TGTGCCAGCAGCCCTACTAGCGGGAGTAGGGGCTACGAGCAGTACTTC. Variable domain in full (rest from reference TRBV7-6 and TRBJ2-7): GAGVSQSPRYKVTKRGQDVALRCDPISGHVSLYWYRQALGQGPEFLTYFNYEAQQDKSGLPNDRFSAERPEGSISTLTIQRTEQRDSAMYRCASSPTSGSRGYEQYFGPGTRLTVT.

In this sample, this clonotype is large. V is TRBV30 and J is TRBJ1-5; TRBD1 might be the D (6 bases). Between the trimmed V and J ends, which lost 0 bases and 7 bases, there was a span of 13 bases. The CDR3 is 14 amino acids. Germline lookup yields CDR1 GTSNPN and CDR2 SVGIG (reference sequence). CDR3 residues: CAWSVSQGGQPQHF. CDR3 coding DNA: TGTGCCTGGAGTGTATCACAGGGAGGGCAGCCCCAGCATTTT.

Relative to its sample, this clonotype is medium-sized. The chain is built from TRBV27 and TRBJ2-3; tentatively, D is TRBD2 (5 bases). Germline-derived CDR1 and CDR2 are MNHEY and SMNVEV (reference sequence). CDR3 length: 14 amino acids. Trimming stripped 6 bases from V and 1 base from J, with 11 bases between. The CDR3 DNA reads TGTGCCAGCAGACTAGTATCTGGCACAGATACGCAGTATTTT. Translation gives CASRLVSGTDTQYF.

V usage is TRBV20-1 and J usage is TRBJ2-3; TRBD2 matches 8 bases. This CDR3 spans 15 amino acids. The V segment lost 1 base and the J segment 5 bases; nucleotides outside the gene matches: 8. Germline lookup yields CDR1 DFQATT and CDR2 SNEGSKA (reference sequence). The CDR3 is CSARVRSGRIDTQYF. CDR3 coding DNA: TGCAGTGCTAGAGTCCGGAGCGGGAGAATAGATACGCAGTATTTT.

Regarding this clonotype: A much larger clone lies a single base off, so this may be a read error. The V call is TRBV12-3 or TRBV12-4, the J call TRBJ1-1; 8 nucleotides line up with TRBD1. The CDR3 consists of 15 residues. The CDR3: CDSSPRTGTDTEAFF. As DNA, the CDR3 is TGTGACAGCAGTCCGAGGACAGGGACGGACACTGAAGCTTTCTTT.

In this sample, this clonotype is medium-sized. V gene TRBV6-2 or TRBV6-3 combines with J gene TRBJ1-5; no reliable D call. Germline V gene lookup returns CDR1 MNHEY and CDR2 SVGEGT. Trimming removed 9 bases at V and 11 bases at J, with 23 bases between. This CDR3 comprises 14 residues. CDR3 protein: CASSHDQEGWAQHF. CDR3 coding DNA: TGTGCCAGTTCCCACGACCAGGAAGGGTGGGCCCAGCATTTT.

This clonotype is large in the sample. CDR3 DNA: TGCAGCGTTGTAACGGGGACACGGTATGGCTACACCTTC. Encoded protein: CSVVTGTRYGYTF. This chain links TRBV29-1 with TRBJ1-2; TRBD1 is a possible D gene (6 bases). Germline V CDR1 and CDR2: SQVTM, ANQGSEA. The CDR3 is 13 amino acids. With 4 bases removed from V and 5 bases from J, the gap between germline ends came to 14 bases.

This clonotype counts as medium-sized. The CDR3 protein is CASSFRQASYEQYF. Here the CDR3 DNA reads TGTGCCAGCAGTTTTCGACAGGCCTCCTACGAGCAGTACTTC. V and J are TRBV27 and TRBJ2-7; tentative D call: TRBD1 (6 bases). CDR1 is MNHEY, CDR2 SMNVEV, per germline (reference sequence). V was trimmed by 3 bases and J by 0 bases, leaving 9 bases between them. The length of the CDR3 is 14 residues.

CDR3 sequence (DNA): TGTGCCAGCAGTGCAGGGGGAGGTTTGAATGAGCAGTTCTTC. This translates into CASSAGGGLNEQFF. This chain connects TRBV6-5 to TRBJ2-1; weak D call: TRBD1 (7 bases). The V gene's germline CDR1 is MNHEY and CDR2 SVGAGI. The CDR3 runs to 14 residues. Trimming pared 5 bases from V and 7 bases from J, leaving 15 bases between.

In this sample, this clonotype is medium-sized. This chain connects TRBV6-1 to TRBJ2-3, with 8 bases identical to TRBD1. Per the germline V gene, CDR1 is MNHNS and CDR2 is SASEGT. This CDR3 comprises 15 residues. Trimming cost V 7 bases and J 3 bases; bases outside gene matches: 9. This CDR3 reads CASTGQGRPTDTQYF. Here the CDR3 DNA reads TGTGCCAGCACAGGACAGGGCCGGCCGACAGATACGCAGTATTTT.

The chain has TRBV4-1 and TRBJ1-1, with a tentative D call TRBD1 (5 bases). The length of the CDR3 is 14 residues. Trimming removed 1 base from V and 1 base from J, with 7 bases in between. CDR1 MGHRA and CDR2 YSYEKL come from the germline V gene. The CDR3: CASSQVGENTEAFF. In DNA form, the CDR3 reads TGCGCCAGCAGCCAAGTAGGGGAGAACACTGAAGCTTTCTTT.

The genes are TRBV4-1 and TRBJ1-3; perhaps TRBD1 as D (5 bases). CDR3 size: 18 residues. The germline gives CDR1 MGHRA, CDR2 YSYEKL. The ends were cut back, 0 bases at V and 2 bases at J, with 17 bases in the middle. The CDR3 DNA sequence: TGCGCCAGCAGCCAAGATTACACAAGGGGCGCTGCTGGAAACACCATATATTTT. This sequence encodes CASSQDYTRGAAGNTIYF.

On this clonotype itself: A much bigger clone sits one base away, suggesting this may be a read error. This chain uses TRBV20-1 with TRBJ1-1; D uncertain. The germline V gene has CDR1 DFQATT and CDR2 SNEGSKA (reference sequence). The V and J ends lost 2 bases and 7 bases respectively, with 17 bases between them. This CDR3 comprises 14 residues. The CDR3 region has the DNA TGCAGTGCTAGATATCCCAAATCGCCCCATGAAGCTTTCTTT. The encoded protein is CSARYPKSPHEAFF.

Sample share makes this clonotype large. The chain joins TRBV30 to TRBJ1-2, with D tentatively TRBD1 (5 bases). Germline loops: CDR1 GTSNPN, CDR2 SVGIG (reference sequence). The CDR3 consists of 12 residues. V lost 4 bases and J lost 3, with 9 bases in between. Here the CDR3 reads CAWNPGYYGYTF. For the CDR3, the DNA is TGTGCCTGGAACCCAGGGTACTATGGCTACACCTTC.

This clonotype qualifies as large. V and J are TRBV30 and TRBJ1-1, with unresolved D. Per germline, CDR1 GTSNPN and CDR2 SVGIG (reference sequence). V dropped 7 bases and J dropped 10 bases, with 22 bases sitting between them. The CDR3 has 13 amino acids. The CDR3 loop reads CASIAGFSRGAFF. The CDR3 nucleotides are TGTGCCTCCATTGCGGGGTTTAGTCGCGGAGCTTTCTTT.

Sample share makes this clonotype large (0.1 to 1%). V is TRBV20-1 and J is TRBJ1-2; TRBD1 is a possible D gene (5 bases). Germline V gene sequence: CDR1 DFQATT, CDR2 SNEGSKA (reference sequence). The CDR3 is 13 amino acids. The ends were cut back, 5 bases at V and 5 bases at J, with 15 bases in the middle. The CDR3 spells CSAPLTETYGYTF. DNA for the CDR3: TGCAGTGCTCCCCTGACAGAAACATATGGCTACACCTTC.

This clonotype is medium-sized by share. The chain links TRBV20-1 to TRBJ2-1, with D possibly matching TRBD2 (6 bases). CDR1 is DFQATT, CDR2 SNEGSKA, per germline (reference sequence). The V end lost 5 bases, the J end lost 10 bases, and 15 bases lay between the germline ends. CDR3 length equals 12 residues. Here the CDR3 DNA reads TGCAGTGCTGGGAGGTCTCACGGAGAGCAGTTCTTC. It encodes CSAGRSHGEQFF.

This clonotype is labeled as medium-sized. The chain has TRBV20-1 and TRBJ2-5; the D call may be TRBD1 or TRBD2 (5 bases each). Trimming left V 2 bases short and J 2 bases short, with 12 bases between. The CDR3 length is 14 residues. CDR1 is DFQATT and CDR2 is SNEGSKA in the germline V gene (reference sequence). The chain's CDR3 is CSARSGTSQETQYF. Written as DNA, the CDR3 is TGCAGTGCTAGATCCGGGACGTCACAAGAGACCCAGTACTTC.